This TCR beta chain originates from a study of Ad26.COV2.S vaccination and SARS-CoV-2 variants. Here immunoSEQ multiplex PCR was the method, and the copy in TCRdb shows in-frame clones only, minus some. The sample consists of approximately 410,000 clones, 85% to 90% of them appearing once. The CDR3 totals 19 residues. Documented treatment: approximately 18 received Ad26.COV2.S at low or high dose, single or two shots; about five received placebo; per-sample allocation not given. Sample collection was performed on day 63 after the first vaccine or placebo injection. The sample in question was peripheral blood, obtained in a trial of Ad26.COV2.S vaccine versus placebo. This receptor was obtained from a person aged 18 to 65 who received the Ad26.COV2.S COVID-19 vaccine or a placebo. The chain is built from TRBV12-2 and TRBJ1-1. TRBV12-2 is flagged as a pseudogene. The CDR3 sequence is CASRFSSRGANRGNTEAFF. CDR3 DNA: TGTGCAAGTCGCTTCTCATCGCGGGGAGCAAATCGGGGGAACACTGAAGCTTTCTTT.